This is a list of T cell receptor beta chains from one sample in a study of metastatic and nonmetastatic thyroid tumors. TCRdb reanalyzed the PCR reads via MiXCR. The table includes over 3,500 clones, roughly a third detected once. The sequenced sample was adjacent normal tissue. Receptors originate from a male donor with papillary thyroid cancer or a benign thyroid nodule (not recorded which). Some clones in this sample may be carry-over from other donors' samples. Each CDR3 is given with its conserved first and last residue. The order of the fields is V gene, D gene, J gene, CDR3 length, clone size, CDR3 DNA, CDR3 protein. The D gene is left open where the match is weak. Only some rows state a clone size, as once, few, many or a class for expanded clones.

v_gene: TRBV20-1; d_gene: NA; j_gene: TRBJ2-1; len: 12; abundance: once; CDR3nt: TGCAGTGCTAGCCCTAGGTTGGATGAGCAGTTCTTC; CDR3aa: CSASPRLDEQFF
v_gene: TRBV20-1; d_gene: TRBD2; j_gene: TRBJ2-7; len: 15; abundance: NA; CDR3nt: TGCAGTGCCGAAATAGCGGGAGGGGGGGACTACGAGCAGTACTTC; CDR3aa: CSAEIAGGGDYEQYF
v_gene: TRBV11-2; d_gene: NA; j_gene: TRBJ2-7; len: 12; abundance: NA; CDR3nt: TGTGCCAGCAGCCCCACGGGGTACGAGCAGTACTTC; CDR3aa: CASSPTGYEQYF
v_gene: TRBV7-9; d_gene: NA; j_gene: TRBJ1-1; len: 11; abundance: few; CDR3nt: TGTGCCAGCAGCGGTAGTCTAGAAGCTTTCTTT; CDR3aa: CASSGSLEAFF
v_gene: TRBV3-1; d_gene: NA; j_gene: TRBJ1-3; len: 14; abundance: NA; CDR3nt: TGTGCCAGCAGCTTAGGGAGGGCGGGAAACACCATATATTTT; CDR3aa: CASSLGRAGNTIYF
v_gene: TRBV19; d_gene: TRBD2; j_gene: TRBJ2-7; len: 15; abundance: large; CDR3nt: TGTGCCAGTAGTCGGGCGGGAGAGCGTACGGACGAGCAGTACTTC; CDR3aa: CASSRAGERTDEQYF
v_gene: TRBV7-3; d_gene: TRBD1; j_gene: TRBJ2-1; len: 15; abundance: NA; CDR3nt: TGTGCCAGCAGCTTCCCGCAGGGGGTAAACAATGAGCAGTTCTTC; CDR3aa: CASSFPQGVNNEQFF
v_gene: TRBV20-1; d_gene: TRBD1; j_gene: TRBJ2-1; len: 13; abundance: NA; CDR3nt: TGCAGTGCTTCGGGACAGGGAGGGAATGAGCAGTTCTTC; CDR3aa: CSASGQGGNEQFF
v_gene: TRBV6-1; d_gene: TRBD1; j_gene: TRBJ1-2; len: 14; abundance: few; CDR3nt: TGTGCCAGCAGTGAGACAGGGGTAAACTATGGCTACACCTTC; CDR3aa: CASSETGVNYGYTF
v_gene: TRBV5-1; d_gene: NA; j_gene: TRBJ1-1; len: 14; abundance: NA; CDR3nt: TGCGCCAGCAGCTTGGCACAAATGAACACTGAAGCTTTCTTT; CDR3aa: CASSLAQMNTEAFF
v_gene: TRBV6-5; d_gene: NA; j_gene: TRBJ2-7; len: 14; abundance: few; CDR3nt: TGTGCCAGCAGTAACACTCGAAGCTCCTACGAGCAGTACTTC; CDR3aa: CASSNTRSSYEQYF
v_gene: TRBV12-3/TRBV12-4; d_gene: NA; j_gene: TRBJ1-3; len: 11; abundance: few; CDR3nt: TGTGCCAGCAGTTCCAGGGACACCATATATTTT; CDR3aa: CASSSRDTIYF
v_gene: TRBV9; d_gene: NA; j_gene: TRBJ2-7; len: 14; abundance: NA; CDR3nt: TGTGCCAGCAGCGTAGGGGCGACAACATACGAGCAGTACTTC; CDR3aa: CASSVGATTYEQYF
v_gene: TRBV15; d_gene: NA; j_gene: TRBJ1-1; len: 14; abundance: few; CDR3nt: TGTGCCACCAGCGGGAGCGGGGGTTACACTGAAGCTTTCTTT; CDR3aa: CATSGSGGYTEAFF
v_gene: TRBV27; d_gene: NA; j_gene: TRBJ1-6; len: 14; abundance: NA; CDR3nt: TGTGCCAGCAGCAAGGGAACCTATAATTCACCCCTCCACTTT; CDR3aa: CASSKGTYNSPLHF
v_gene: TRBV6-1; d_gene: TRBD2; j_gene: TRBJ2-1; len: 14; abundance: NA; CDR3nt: TGTGCCACCCAGGGGACTAGCGGACACAATGAGCAGTTCTTC; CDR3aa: CATQGTSGHNEQFF
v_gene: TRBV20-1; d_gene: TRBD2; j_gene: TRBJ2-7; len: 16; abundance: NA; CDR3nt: TGCAGTGCTGCGACTTTTAGCGGGACTGGGTCCTACGAGCAGTACTTC; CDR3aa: CSAATFSGTGSYEQYF
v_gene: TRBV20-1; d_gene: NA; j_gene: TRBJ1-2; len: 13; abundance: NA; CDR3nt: TGCAGTGCTTTGGGAGACGGACGCTATGGCTACACCTTC; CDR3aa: CSALGDGRYGYTF
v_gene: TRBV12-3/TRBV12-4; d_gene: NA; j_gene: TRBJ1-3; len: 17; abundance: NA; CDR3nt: TGTGCCAGCAGTTTACATCGGGGGCCTAGCTCTGGAAACACCATATATTTT; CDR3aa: CASSLHRGPSSGNTIYF
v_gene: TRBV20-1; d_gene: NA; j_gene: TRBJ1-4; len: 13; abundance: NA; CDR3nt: TGCAGTGCCTCACTTGCAACTAATGAAAAACTGTTTTTT; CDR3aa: CSASLATNEKLFF
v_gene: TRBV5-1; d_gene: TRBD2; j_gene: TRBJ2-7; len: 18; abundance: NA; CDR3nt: TGCGCCAGCAGCTTGACCTCGGCTAGGAGCGGGGGGAACTACGAGCAGTACTTC; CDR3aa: CASSLTSARSGGNYEQYF
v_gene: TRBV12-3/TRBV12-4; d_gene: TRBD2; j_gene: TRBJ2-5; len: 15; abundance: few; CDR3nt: TGTGCCAGCAGTAACTCTTTAGCGGGAGGGGAGACCCAGTACTTC; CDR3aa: CASSNSLAGGETQYF
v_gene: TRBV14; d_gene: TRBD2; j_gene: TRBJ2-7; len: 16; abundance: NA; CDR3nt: TGTGCCAGCAGCCCACTCGGACTAGCGGGAGACGGCGAGCAGTACTTC; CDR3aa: CASSPLGLAGDGEQYF
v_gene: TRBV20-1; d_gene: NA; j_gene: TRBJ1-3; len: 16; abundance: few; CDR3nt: TGCAGTGCTACCCCCACCTCTCTTGAGTCTGGAAACACCATATATTTT; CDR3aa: CSATPTSLESGNTIYF
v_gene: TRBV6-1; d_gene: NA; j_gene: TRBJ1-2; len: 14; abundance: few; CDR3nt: TGTGCCAGCAGTGACCGCACAGGGTTGCATGGCTACACCTTC; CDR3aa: CASSDRTGLHGYTF
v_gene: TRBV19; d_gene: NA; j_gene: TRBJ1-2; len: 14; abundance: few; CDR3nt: TGTGCCAGTAGTCCGCCAGGGACGAGCTATGGCTACACCTTC; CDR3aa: CASSPPGTSYGYTF
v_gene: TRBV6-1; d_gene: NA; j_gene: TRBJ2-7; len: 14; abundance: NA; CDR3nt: TGTGCCTGCTCGCGGGTTCGGGGAGAATACGAGCAGTACTTC; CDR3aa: CACSRVRGEYEQYF
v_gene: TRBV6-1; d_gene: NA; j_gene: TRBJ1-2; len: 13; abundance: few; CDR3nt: TGTGCCAGCGCCCCGGGGGGAAACTATGGCTACACCTTC; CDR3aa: CASAPGGNYGYTF
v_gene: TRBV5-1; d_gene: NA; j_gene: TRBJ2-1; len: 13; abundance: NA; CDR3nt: TGCGCCAGCAGCTTGGAAGTCAACAATGAGCAGTTCTTC; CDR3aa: CASSLEVNNEQFF
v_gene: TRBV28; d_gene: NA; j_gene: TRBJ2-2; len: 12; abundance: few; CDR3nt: TGTGCCAGCGAGGCGAACACCGGGGAGCTGTTTTTT; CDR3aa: CASEANTGELFF
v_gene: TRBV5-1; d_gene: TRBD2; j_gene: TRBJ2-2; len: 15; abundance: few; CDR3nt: TGCGCCAGCGGAGCGGGATTGGGGAGCACCGGGGAGCTGTTTTTT; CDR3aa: CASGAGLGSTGELFF
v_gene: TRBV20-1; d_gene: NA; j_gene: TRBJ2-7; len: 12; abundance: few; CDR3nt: TGCAGTGCTAGGGGGGCCTACTACGAGCAGTACTTC; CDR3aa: CSARGAYYEQYF
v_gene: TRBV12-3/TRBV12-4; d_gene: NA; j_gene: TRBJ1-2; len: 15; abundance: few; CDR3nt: TGTGCCAGCAGTTTACGGCTCGACAGCGTCTATGGCTACACCTTC; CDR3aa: CASSLRLDSVYGYTF
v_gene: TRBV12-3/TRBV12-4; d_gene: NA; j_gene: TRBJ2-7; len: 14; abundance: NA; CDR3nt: TGTGCCAGCAGTTTATTACAGGGTGGGCACGAGCAGTACTTC; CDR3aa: CASSLLQGGHEQYF
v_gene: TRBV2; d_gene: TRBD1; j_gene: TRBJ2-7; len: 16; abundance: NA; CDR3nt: TGTGCCAGCAGTTCCATAATCGGGACAGGGGGCGTCGAGCAGTACTTC; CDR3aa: CASSSIIGTGGVEQYF
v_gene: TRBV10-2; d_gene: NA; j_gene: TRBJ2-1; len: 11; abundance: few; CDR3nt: TGCGCCAGCCGACACGGGAATGAGCAGTTCTTC; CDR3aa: CASRHGNEQFF
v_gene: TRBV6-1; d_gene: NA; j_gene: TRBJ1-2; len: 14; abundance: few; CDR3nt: TGTGCCAGCAGTGCACGGTGGGGGGGATGGGGCTACACCTTC; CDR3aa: CASSARWGGWGYTF
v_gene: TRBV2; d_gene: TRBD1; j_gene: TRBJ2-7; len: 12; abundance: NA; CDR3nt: TGTGCCAGCAGCGAAACAGGGGTCGAGCAGTACTTC; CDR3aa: CASSETGVEQYF
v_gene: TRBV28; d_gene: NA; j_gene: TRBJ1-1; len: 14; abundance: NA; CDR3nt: TGTGCCACCGGCCCGGGGAGACTCAACACTGAAGCTTTCTTT; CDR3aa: CATGPGRLNTEAFF
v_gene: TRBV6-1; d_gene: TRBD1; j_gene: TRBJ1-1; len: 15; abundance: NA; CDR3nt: TGTGCCAGCAGGAAGGGGGCAGATACGAACACTAAAGCTTTCTTT; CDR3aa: CASRKGADTNTKAFF
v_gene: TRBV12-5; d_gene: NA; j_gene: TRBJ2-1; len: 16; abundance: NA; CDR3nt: TGTGCTAGTGGTTTGGCCCGGACTCGCGCCCCAAATGAGCAGTTCTTC; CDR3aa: CASGLARTRAPNEQFF
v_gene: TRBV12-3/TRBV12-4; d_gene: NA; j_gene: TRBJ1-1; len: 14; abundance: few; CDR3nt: TGTGCCAGCTCCTCGATGGGGGGGAACACTGAAGCTTTCTTT; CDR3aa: CASSSMGGNTEAFF
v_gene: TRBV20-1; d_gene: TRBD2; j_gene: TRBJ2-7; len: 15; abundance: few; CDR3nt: TGCAGTGCTAGCGGGGCTAGCGGGCAATCCTACGAGCACTACTTC; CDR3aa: CSASGASGQSYEHYF
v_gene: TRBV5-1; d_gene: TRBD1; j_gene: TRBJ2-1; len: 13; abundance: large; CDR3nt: TGCGCCAGCAGGACCGGACAGGGGCATGAGCAGTTCTTC; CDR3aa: CASRTGQGHEQFF
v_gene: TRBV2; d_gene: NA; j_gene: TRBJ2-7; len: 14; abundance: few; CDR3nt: TGTGCCAGCACCCAACCGGGACGGAACTACGAGCAGTACTTC; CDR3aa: CASTQPGRNYEQYF